Each of the 20 T cell receptor beta chains below was sequenced from the same sample in a study of T cell responses to AZD1222 COVID-19 vaccine. TCRdb keeps only in-frame clones here, not all; method: immunoSEQ multiplex PCR. The sample carries some 170,000 clones, roughly 89% recorded once. Sequencing was performed on peripheral blood, taken on day 0 of AZD1222 vaccination. All receptors derive from an adult in good health.

V is TRBV7-8 and J is TRBJ1-5; D unclear. The CDR3 contains 13 residues. V lost 1 base and J 5 bases, leaving 6 bases between the germline ends. Germline V gene data show CDR1 as SGHVS and CDR2 as FQNEAQ. The CDR3 loop is CASSLVADQPQHF. DNA of the CDR3: TGTGCCAGCAGCTTAGTGGCGGATCAGCCCCAGCATTTT.

This clone was seen once. The chain carries TRBV19 and TRBJ2-1; D gene unclear. Germline CDR1 LNHDA, CDR2 SQIVND (reference sequence). Trimming took 5 bases from V and 0 from J, leaving 11 bases between them. CDR3 size: 15 residues. CDR3 loop: CASSFTQSSYNEQFF. The CDR3 DNA reads as TGTGCCAGTAGTTTTACTCAGAGCTCCTACAATGAGCAGTTCTTC.

V gene TRBV3-1 (or the pseudogene TRBV3-2) combines with J gene TRBJ1-2; D possibly corresponds to TRBD1 (5 bases). V lost 0 bases to trimming and J lost 0 bases, with 14 bases between them. CDR1 is LGHDT and CDR2 is YNNKEL in the germline V gene (reference sequence). This CDR3 has 17 residues. The CDR3 DNA reads TGTGCCAGCAGCCAAGATCCGCGGACATTAACTAACTATGGCTACACCTTC. This translates into CASSQDPRTLTNYGYTF.

The genes are TRBV2 and TRBJ1-2, with D perhaps TRBD1 (5 bases). Germline V gene data show CDR1 as SNHLY and CDR2 as FYNNEI. The V gene lost 4 bases and the J gene lost 3 bases, with 12 bases spanning the gap. The CDR3 has 14 residues. CDR3 nucleotide sequence: TGTGCCAGCAGTGGGGGCAACAATTACTATGGCTACACCTTC. Translated: CASSGGNNYYGYTF.

This chain joins TRBV19 and TRBJ1-1; 7 positions agree with TRBD1. V lost 9 bases, J lost 1 base, and 11 bases stayed unmatched. Germline CDR1 reads LNHDA; CDR2 reads SQIVND (reference sequence). The CDR3 loop spans 15 amino acids. CDR3 protein: CASTIRQGSNTEAFF. In DNA, the CDR3 is TGTGCCAGCACTATCAGACAGGGCTCGAACACTGAAGCTTTCTTT.

The V call is TRBV6-6, the J call TRBJ2-7; TRBD2 matches at 7 bases. This CDR3 region has 14 residues. The germline V gene encodes CDR1 MNHNY and CDR2 SVGAGI (reference sequence). Losses at the gene ends were 5 bases for V and 3 bases for J; bases not matched to a gene: 7. The CDR3 is CASSDGGKGYEQYV. The CDR3 DNA reads TGTGCCAGCAGTGACGGGGGGAAGGGCTACGAGCAGTACGTC.

This chain uses TRBV10-3 with TRBJ1-1; the match to TRBD1 covers 11 bases. V shed 7 bases, J shed 5 bases, and the junction held 3 bases outside the gene matches. This CDR3 has 13 amino acids. Germline V lookup: CDR1 ENHRY, CDR2 SYGVKD. DNA for the CDR3: TGTGCCATCATTGGGACAGGGGGGACTGAAGCTTTCTTT. Its protein product is CAIIGTGGTEAFF.

The V and J genes are TRBV5-6 and TRBJ1-2; perhaps TRBD1 as D (6 bases). In germline, CDR1 is SGHDT, CDR2 YYEEEE. The CDR3 runs 14 residues. The V end was cut by 1 base, the J end by 4 bases, with 11 bases between. This CDR3 reads CASSLTGTGYGYTF. In DNA, the CDR3 is TGTGCCAGCAGCTTGACAGGGACGGGCTATGGCTACACCTTC.

This chain connects TRBV10-3 to TRBJ1-5; D gene unclear. CDR3 length: 13 residues. Trimming removed 7 bases at V and 7 bases at J, with 14 bases between. Germline V gives CDR1 ENHRY, CDR2 SYGVKD. DNA for the CDR3: TGTGCCATCAATAGTGGGGAGGGACAGCCCCAGCATTTT. It codes for CAINSGEGQPQHF.

This clone was counted a few times. CDR3 coding DNA: TGCAGTGCTAGTAATCTTTATAGCAATCAGCCCCAGCATTTT. Protein product: CSASNLYSNQPQHF. V is TRBV20-1 and J is TRBJ1-5, with unresolved D. The length of the CDR3 is 14 residues. Germline assignment: CDR1 DFQATT and CDR2 SNEGSKA (reference sequence). V lost 3 bases and J lost 0, with 9 bases in between.

The chain employs TRBV7-3 and TRBJ1-5; tentatively, D is TRBD1 (5 bases). CDR3 length: 14 amino acids. Trimming pared 3 bases from V and 9 bases from J, leaving 15 bases between. CDR1 and CDR2 (germline): SGHTA, FQGTGA. The DNA for the CDR3 is TGTGCCAGCAGCTTGAGTGGGGGTTCCCCGCCCCAGCATTTT. Protein sequence: CASSLSGGSPPQHF. The variable domain in full, with the rest retrieved from reference TRBV7-3 and TRBJ1-5, is GAGVSQTPSNKVTEKGKYVELRCDPISGHTALYWYRQSLGQGPEFLIYFQGTGAADDSGLPNDRFFAVRPEGSVSTLKIQRTERGDSAVYLCASSLSGGSPPQHFGDGTRLSIL.

CDR3 nucleotides: TGTGCCAGCAGCCCTCGGGGAGTCGATGAAAAACTGTTTTTT. Amino acid sequence: CASSPRGVDEKLFF. The chain is built from TRBV11-2 and TRBJ1-4; D ambiguous. This CDR3 is built from 14 residues. V dropped 5 bases and J dropped 6 bases, with 13 bases sitting between them. Looked up from germline, CDR1 is SGHAT and CDR2 is FQNNGV.

The chain couples TRBV6-4 to TRBJ1-2, with 9 positions matching TRBD1. In germline, CDR1 is MRHNA, CDR2 SNTAGT. This CDR3 is 14 amino acids long. Germline trimming cut 6 bases from V and 3 bases from J; bases unmatched to any gene: 5. The CDR3 protein is CASSRTGADYGYTF. CDR3 DNA: TGTGCCAGCAGCCGGACAGGGGCAGACTATGGCTACACCTTC.

This clone was counted once. This rearrangement joins TRBV12-3 or TRBV12-4 to TRBJ1-5; D uncertain. Trimming shortened V by 3 bases and J by 3 bases, and 6 bases separated the two germline ends. The CDR3 length is 13 residues. The CDR3 DNA follows: TGTGCCAGCAGTTTTTCCCTCAATCAGCCCCAGCATTTT. Amino acids: CASSFSLNQPQHF.

This chain uses TRBV10-1 with TRBJ2-1; no reliable D call. Germline V CDR1 and CDR2: WNHNN, SYGVQD (reference sequence). The V and J ends lost 2 bases and 10 bases respectively, with 9 bases between them. The CDR3 totals 12 residues. The CDR3 loop is CASSEVAYEQFF. CDR3 coding DNA: TGCGCCAGCAGTGAGGTAGCCTACGAGCAGTTCTTC.

This rearrangement joins TRBV6-1 to TRBJ2-3, with 7 bases matching TRBD2. In germline, CDR1 is MNHNS, CDR2 SASEGT. The CDR3 loop spans 16 amino acids. The trim removed 0 bases at V and 3 bases at J, leaving 6 bases unmatched. The CDR3 bases are TGTGCCAGCAGTGAAGCAAAACTAGCGAGTACAGATACGCAGTATTTT. Encoded protein: CASSEAKLASTDTQYF.

V is TRBV28 and J is TRBJ1-5, with 8 bases matching TRBD1. Germline CDR1 reads MDHEN; CDR2 reads SYDVKM. V gave up 8 bases and J gave up 4 bases; unmatched junction bases: 4. The CDR3 runs to 13 residues. The CDR3 DNA is TGTGCCAGCGAGTGGACAGGGAATCAGCCCCAGCATTTT. Its protein product is CASEWTGNQPQHF.

The V gene is TRBV11-2, the J gene TRBJ2-7; D is unclear. Between the trimmed V and J ends, which lost 3 bases and 3 bases, there was a span of 9 bases. The CDR3 extends over 13 amino acids. From germline, CDR1 is SGHAT and CDR2 FQNNGV. The CDR3 DNA follows: TGTGCCAGCAGCTTCGGTAGTGGCTACGAGCAGTACTTC. This encodes CASSFGSGYEQYF.

The chain combines TRBV5-1 with TRBJ1-5; 11 bases fit TRBD1. CDR1 SGHRS and CDR2 YFSETQ come from the germline V gene. The CDR3 loop spans 14 amino acids. With 4 bases clipped from V and 7 bases from J, the junction kept 4 bases outside the gene matches. This CDR3 reads CASSVGQGDQPQHF. CDR3 sequence (DNA): TGCGCCAGCAGCGTGGGACAGGGGGACCAGCCCCAGCATTTT.

The V call is TRBV5-6, the J call TRBJ1-2, with 9 bases lining up with TRBD1. Trimming cost V 2 bases and J 3 bases; bases outside gene matches: 5. In germline, CDR1 is SGHDT, CDR2 YYEEEE. The CDR3 extends over 15 amino acids. The CDR3 coding sequence is TGTGCCAGCAGCTTCACAGGGGGCGCTGACTATGGCTACACCTTC. The encoded protein is CASSFTGGADYGYTF.